The 26 T cell receptor beta chains given below trace back to one sample, sequenced in a study of PD-1 blockade in classical Hodgkin lymphoma. Described time point: cycle 4 day 1 (C4D1), after less than seven weeks of nivolumab. Every one of the patients relapsed after autologous stem cell transplantation (brentuximab vedotin exposure was variable). Magnetic negative selection was used to purify CD4+ T cells from PBMCs that had been thawed. This table comes from immunoSEQ multiplex PCR, and its TCRdb copy is limited to in-frame clones, with some not included. The repertoire includes tens of thousands of clones, about 85% of them detected once, and 0.4% to 0.45% sits in the top ten. Sample: CD4+ T cells from blood, taken before the fourth cycle of nivolumab. These receptors came from a human donor with classical Hodgkin lymphoma.

This clone showed up just a few times. The V and J genes are TRBV28 and TRBJ2-7; D is unclear. The CDR3 loop spans 11 amino acids. CDR1 and CDR2 (germline): MDHEN, SYDVKM. The V and J ends lost 7 bases and 6 bases respectively, with 10 bases between them. The CDR3 loop reads CASNQRREQYF. The CDR3 region has the DNA TGTGCCAGCAACCAACGGCGCGAGCAGTACTTC.

The chain carries TRBV11-1 and TRBJ2-7; D remains unclear. Trimming took off 3 bases at V and 2 bases at J, with 17 bases between the two ends. CDR1 is SGHAT, CDR2 FQDESV, per germline (reference sequence). The CDR3 runs 16 residues. The DNA for the CDR3 is TGTGCCAGCAGCTTTCGCCCCTATCCGGCCCCCTACGAGCAGTACTTC. Its protein product is CASSFRPYPAPYEQYF. Full variable domain (missing parts from reference TRBV11-1 and TRBJ2-7): EAEVAQSPRYKITEKSQAVAFWCDPISGHATLYWYRQILGQGPELLVQFQDESVVDDSQLPKDRFSAERLKGVDSTLKIQPAELGDSAMYLCASSFRPYPAPYEQYFGPGTRLTVT.

This chain connects TRBV12-2 to TRBJ2-6. TRBV12-2 is an annotated pseudogene. The CDR3 covers 15 residues. CDR3 sequence reads: CASRLVLSGANVLTF. For the CDR3, the DNA is TGTGCAAGTCGCTTAGTGCTCTCTGGGGCCAACGTCCTGACTTTC.

This clone was seen a handful of times. V is TRBV7-6 and J is TRBJ1-6, with TRBD1 identical over 7 bases. In germline, CDR1 is SGHVS, CDR2 FNYEAQ. V lost 0 bases and J lost 9; bases outside the gene matches: 5. This CDR3 region has 15 residues. As DNA, the CDR3 is TGTGCCAGCAGCTTAGCCGACAGGGTTAGTTCACCCCTCCACTTT. Translating gives CASSLADRVSSPLHF.

The chain combines TRBV11-3 with TRBJ2-2, with D perhaps matching TRBD1 (5 bases). There are 14 residues in the CDR3. Trimming stripped 3 bases from V and 6 bases from J, with 11 bases between. The germline V gene encodes CDR1 SGHNT and CDR2 YENEEA. CDR3 in DNA: TGTGCCAGCAGCTTGTCCCAGGGTGCCGGGGAGCTGTTTTTT. The encoded protein is CASSLSQGAGELFF.

The CDR3 sequence: CASSLAEPSKGELFF. CDR3 nucleotide sequence: TGCGCCAGCAGCTTGGCCGAACCTAGCAAGGGGGAGCTGTTTTTT. V gene TRBV5-1 combines with J gene TRBJ2-2, with D perhaps matching TRBD2 (5 bases). The CDR3 sequence is 15 residues long. The V gene's germline CDR1 is SGHRS and CDR2 YFSETQ. Deletions cut 0 bases from V and 8 bases from J, with 14 bases between.

This clone was counted a single time. V and J are TRBV18 and TRBJ2-1; 7 bases map to TRBD2. Germline V gives CDR1 KGHSH, CDR2 LQKENI. The CDR3 sequence is 15 residues long. V was pared by 2 bases and J by 5 bases, with 6 bases of the junction left unmatched. The CDR3 reads CASSPLRLANNEQFF. CDR3 coding DNA: TGTGCCAGCTCACCATTGCGACTAGCTAACAATGAGCAGTTCTTC.

This clone was found once. This chain links TRBV7-2 with TRBJ2-7; the D gene is possibly TRBD1 (5 bases). This CDR3 region has 15 residues. V dropped 1 base and J dropped 3 bases, with 13 bases sitting between them. Germline loops: CDR1 SGHTA, CDR2 FQGNSA. The DNA of the CDR3 is TGTGCCAGCAGCTTAGGGCAGGGCGGTTACTACGAGCAGTACTTC. Residues: CASSLGQGGYYEQYF. The full variable domain, its missing parts supplied by reference TRBV7-2 and TRBJ2-7, is GAGVSQSPSNKVTEKGKDVELRCDPISGHTALYWYRQSLGQGLEFLIYFQGNSAPDKSGLPSDRFSAERTGGSVSTLTIQRTQQEDSAVYLCASSLGQGGYYEQYFGPGTRLTVT.

The V gene is TRBV5-1, the J gene TRBJ2-5, with a possible D match to TRBD1 (6 bases). The ends were cut back, 4 bases at V and 4 bases at J, with 14 bases in the middle. The CDR3 runs 14 residues. The germline gives CDR1 SGHRS, CDR2 YFSETQ. CDR3 amino acids: CASSPQGSGETQYF. CDR3 nucleotides: TGCGCCAGCAGCCCACAGGGATCGGGAGAGACCCAGTACTTC. The variable domain in full, with the rest retrieved from reference TRBV5-1 and TRBJ2-5, is KAGVTQTPRYLIKTRGQQVTLSCSPISGHRSVSWYQQTPGQGLQFLFEYFSETQRNKGNFPGRFSGRQFSNSRSEMNVSTLELGDSALYLCASSPQGSGETQYFGPGTRLLVL.

The rearrangement links TRBV2 to TRBJ2-2; D perhaps matches TRBD1 (6 bases). Per germline, CDR1 SNHLY and CDR2 FYNNEI. CDR3 length equals 13 residues. Trimming removed 6 bases from V and 9 bases from J, with 14 bases in between. This CDR3 reads CASSEVRGRELFF. The CDR3 DNA follows: TGTGCCAGCAGCGAGGTCAGGGGACGGGAGCTGTTTTTT.

The chain combines TRBV10-2 with TRBJ1-5; TRBD1 matches 8 bases. There are 15 residues in the CDR3. The J segment lost 0 bases and the V segment lost 6 bases, leaving 4 bases of the junction unmatched. Per germline, CDR1 WSHSY and CDR2 SAAADI. CDR3 nucleotides: TGCGCCAGCAGCAGGACAGGGCTTAGCAATCAGCCCCAGCATTTT. Amino acids: CASSRTGLSNQPQHF.

The chain uses TRBV7-8 and TRBJ2-1; 11 bases are a match to TRBD2. The V gene end was trimmed by 3 bases and the J gene end by 9 bases; junction bases not matched to a gene: 7. CDR1 and CDR2 from the germline V gene are SGHVS and FQNEAQ. This CDR3 is built from 15 residues. The CDR3 sequence is CASSFIAGGGAEQFF. CDR3 bases: TGTGCCAGCAGCTTCATAGCGGGAGGGGGGGCTGAGCAGTTCTTC.

The chain is built from TRBV7-9 and TRBJ1-4; D call uncertain. The V gene's germline CDR1 is SEHNR and CDR2 FQNEAQ (reference sequence). V lost 5 bases and J lost 5, with 12 bases in between. The CDR3 sequence is 14 residues long. CDR3 amino acids: CASSPRTSNEKLFF. DNA for the CDR3: TGTGCCAGCAGCCCCCGGACGTCCAATGAAAAACTGTTTTTT.

This clone was seen a few times. V is TRBV2 and J is TRBJ1-6, with 8 bases lining up with TRBD1. This CDR3 is built from 14 residues. V shed 6 bases, J shed 6 bases, and the junction held 4 bases outside the gene matches. Germline V CDR1 and CDR2: SNHLY, FYNNEI. The CDR3 DNA sequence: TGTGCCAGCAGCACAGGGGGAGGTAATTCACCCCTCCACTTT. Translation: CASSTGGGNSPLHF.

V usage is TRBV5-6 and J usage is TRBJ2-3, with 12 positions matching TRBD2. The CDR3 contains 15 residues. V shed 3 bases and J 2 bases; nucleotides not matched to a gene: 1. Germline V gene lookup returns CDR1 SGHDT and CDR2 YYEEEE. The chain's CDR3 is CASSSSGRATDTQYF. For the CDR3, the DNA is TGTGCCAGCAGCTCTAGCGGGAGGGCCACAGATACGCAGTATTTT.

This clone was recorded only once. This sequence joins TRBV6-1 and TRBJ1-2, with no clear D. The germline V gene encodes CDR1 MNHNS and CDR2 SASEGT. This CDR3 is built from 13 residues. V lost 6 bases, J lost 1 base, and 9 bases lay in between. DNA for the CDR3: TGTGCCAGCAGGGTGGGCGATAACTATGGCTACACCTTC. Translated: CASRVGDNYGYTF.

The V and J genes are TRBV29-1 and TRBJ2-1; 9 bases line up with TRBD1. The J segment lost 6 bases and the V segment lost 6 bases, leaving 6 bases of the junction unmatched. The germline V gene has CDR1 SQVTM and CDR2 ANQGSEA. The CDR3 is made up of 13 amino acids. The CDR3 loop reads CSVRDRVGNEQFF. In DNA, the CDR3 is TGCAGCGTCCGGGACAGGGTTGGCAATGAGCAGTTCTTC.

The chain combines TRBV7-2 with TRBJ2-2; unclear D gene. V dropped 3 bases and J dropped 6 bases, with 8 bases sitting between them. The germline CDR1 and CDR2 sequences are SGHTA and FQGNSA. The CDR3 consists of 13 residues. CDR3 residues: CASSLTPPGELFF. The CDR3 coding sequence is TGTGCCAGCAGCTTGACTCCCCCCGGGGAGCTGTTTTTT.

The chain combines TRBV5-4 with TRBJ2-5; a possible D gene is TRBD2 (6 bases). The J call could be wrong; TRBJ2-7 is a better fit for the DNA end. From germline, CDR1 is SGHNT and CDR2 YYREEE (reference sequence). This CDR3 contains 14 residues. CDR3 DNA sequence: TGTGCCAGCAGCTTTCCCACTAGCAACCGCGAGCAGTACTTC. This sequence encodes CASSFPTSNREQYF.

This chain joins TRBV27 and TRBJ2-3, with D hard to call. This CDR3 is built from 14 residues. Germline V lookup: CDR1 MNHEY, CDR2 SMNVEV (reference sequence). Trimming removed 5 bases at V and 0 bases at J, with 9 bases between. The CDR3 sequence: CASSPRTSTDTQYF. CDR3 sequence (DNA): TGTGCCAGCAGTCCCCGTACTAGCACAGATACGCAGTATTTT.

The V and J genes are TRBV9 and TRBJ2-5; D is possibly TRBD2 (6 bases). This CDR3 comprises 16 residues. Germline V lookup: CDR1 SGDLS, CDR2 YYNGEE. Trimming pared 0 bases from V and 3 bases from J, leaving 15 bases between. In nucleotides, the CDR3 is TGTGCCAGCAGCGTAGTTCCGGGGAGGACAAAAGAGACCCAGTACTTC. The encoded protein is CASSVVPGRTKETQYF.

This chain joins TRBV5-6 and TRBJ2-3; 9 bases are shared with TRBD2. The junction had 3 bases not matched to a gene; V was cut back by 1 base and J by 0 bases. CDR1 and CDR2 (germline): SGHDT, YYEEEE. This CDR3 is built from 16 residues. This chain's CDR3 is CASSLRRGGSTDTQYF. Written as DNA, the CDR3 is TGTGCCAGCAGCTTGAGGCGGGGGGGGAGCACAGATACGCAGTATTTT.

The chain employs TRBV28 and TRBJ1-2, with D maybe TRBD1 (6 bases). Germline values: CDR1 MDHEN, CDR2 SYDVKM. There are 13 residues in the CDR3. Trimming removed 5 bases from V and 7 bases from J, with 14 bases in between. The CDR3 DNA sequence: TGTGCCAGCAGTCTCCAGGGGTTGGTTGGCTACACCTTC. It specifies CASSLQGLVGYTF.

J is TRBJ2-3 and V is TRBV4-1; no definite D call. The CDR3 consists of 13 residues. CDR1 and CDR2 (germline): MGHRA, YSYEKL. Trimming left V 0 bases short and J 6 bases short, with 7 bases between. The CDR3 DNA reads TGCGCCAGCAGCCAAGATCGTTTGGATACGCAGTATTTT. Translating it yields CASSQDRLDTQYF.

This chain connects TRBV21-1 to TRBJ2-7; TRBD2, the D gene given by the table, was not confirmed from the DNA. TRBV21-1 is classified as a pseudogene. CDR3 size: 14 residues. The CDR3 nucleotides are TGTGCCAGCAGCTTCCGGGACGAACTAAGGGAGGGGTACTTC. It is translated as CASSFRDELREGYF.

The chain combines TRBV6-1 with TRBJ2-7, with 8 bases lining up with TRBD2. CDR3 size: 13 residues. V trimming: 8 bases; J trimming: 2 bases; junction bases outside the gene matches: 5. The germline V gene has CDR1 MNHNS and CDR2 SASEGT. The DNA for the CDR3 is TGTGCCAGCGGACAGCGGGGGACCTACGAGCAGTACTTC. Its translation: CASGQRGTYEQYF.